This T cell receptor beta chain was recovered during a study of blood T cell repertoires in COVID-19. On the study more broadly: Acute and convalescent COVID-19 samples came from the United States, Italy and Spain. Sources were T cells, B-cell-depleted T cells, or PBMCs; the material itself was cDNA or gDNA.

The CDR3 runs 15 residues. The V gene's germline CDR1 is SGHRS and CDR2 YFSETQ. Trimming stripped 7 bases from V and 0 bases from J, with 15 bases between. Methods used by the authors: Amplification of reference gene primers provided the estimated nucleated cell counts. Only in-frame clones appear in the TCRdb table, and some are missing; sequencing was by immunoSEQ multiplex PCR. V, J and clone size were drawn from that table, and D and trimming were deduced from the DNA. The data show 98,000 or so clones, with roughly 82% seen just once and roughly a quarter held by the top ten. The V and J genes are TRBV5-1 and TRBJ2-3; D might be TRBD1 (6 bases). The receptor's source is a man aged 55 to 69 with acute or convalescent COVID-19. Sample: peripheral blood. CDR3 residues: CASGVDRPSTDTQYF. CDR3 bases: TGCGCCAGCGGGGTCGACAGGCCCAGCACAGATACGCAGTATTTT.